This passage covers 21 T cell receptor beta chains from one sample sequenced in a study of molecular identifiers for immune sequencing clone quantification. TCRdb independently ran MiXCR on the PCR reads; one entry per CDR3 protein. This table holds under 100,000 distinct CDR3 sequences, roughly 25% found once. The sample taken for sequencing was naive CD8+ T cells from blood, with Jurkat cell RNA spiked in. Subset in this sample: FACS-sorted CD8+CD4-CCR7+CD45RA+ naive T cells. Receptor source: a human donor in good health. Some libraries in this study had Jurkat cell RNA spiked in.

This clonotype appeared a few times. This chain links TRBV27 with TRBJ1-1; maybe TRBD1 (5 bases). V lost 1 base to trimming and J lost 2 bases, with 11 bases between them. Germline loops: CDR1 MNHEY, CDR2 SMNVEV (reference sequence). CDR3 size: 15 residues. Written as DNA, the CDR3 is TGTGCCAGCAGTTTATTCATGGGGCCAAACACTGAAGCTTTCTTT. Its protein is CASSLFMGPNTEAFF.

This clonotype was picked up a small number of times. The chain links TRBV6-5 to TRBJ2-7; maybe TRBD1 (5 bases). Trimming left V 2 bases short and J 2 bases short, with 7 bases between. Per the germline V gene, CDR1 is MNHEY and CDR2 is SVGAGI. There are 13 residues in the CDR3. CDR3 in amino acids: CASSYDSTYEQYF. Here the CDR3 DNA reads TGTGCCAGCAGTTACGACAGCACCTACGAGCAGTACTTC.

Only one count was recorded for this clonotype. Since a much larger clone is just one base distant, this may be a read error. Since the CDR3 does not end with the conserved phenylalanine or tryptophan, this likely comes from a read error. The chain couples TRBV14 to TRBJ2-7; 7 bases match TRBD1. Trimming took 0 bases from V and 6 from J; bases not matched to a gene: 11. The germline V gene has CDR1 SGHDN and CDR2 FVKESK. The CDR3 has 16 residues. The CDR3: CASSQDDRVDLAEQYS. In DNA, the CDR3 is TGTGCCAGCAGCCAAGATGACAGGGTTGACCTTGCCGAGCAGTACTCC.

This clonotype was recorded many times. V is TRBV20-1 and J is TRBJ2-7; the D gene is possibly TRBD1 (5 bases). CDR1 is DFQATT, CDR2 SNEGSKA, per germline (reference sequence). The CDR3 length is 14 residues. Trimming left V 3 bases short and J 1 base short, with 13 bases between. The CDR3 loop is CSARSPPGSYEQYF. The CDR3 coding sequence is TGCAGTGCTAGGTCCCCGCCAGGGTCCTACGAGCAGTACTTC.

With regard to this clonotype: Just one base apart from a much larger clone, this may be a read error. The chain's CDR3 is CSVESLGTSYEQYF. CDR3 in DNA: TGCAGCGTTGAATCCCTCGGGACGAGCTACGAGCAGTACTTC. This chain joins TRBV29-1 and TRBJ2-7, with D possibly being TRBD1 or TRBD2 (5 bases each). The CDR3 is 14 amino acids. Trimming took 2 bases from V and 3 from J, leaving 14 bases between them. Germline assignment: CDR1 SQVTM and CDR2 ANQGSEA.

About this clonotype: A much larger clonotype is one base distant, so this may be a read error. The chain has TRBV28 and TRBJ2-3; D gene uncertain. V lost 6 bases and J lost 2, with 9 bases in between. Germline V CDR1 and CDR2: MDHEN, SYDVKM. The CDR3 extends over 13 amino acids. This CDR3 reads CASSLRITDTQYF. The CDR3 nucleotides are TGTGCCAGCAGCCTTAGGATCACAGATACGCAGTATTTT. Filled out from reference TRBV28 and TRBJ2-3, the complete variable domain reads DVKVTQSSRYLVKRTGEKVFLECVQDMDHENMFWYRQDPGLGLRLIYFSYDVKMKEKGDIPEGYSVSREKKERFSLILESASTNQTSMYLCASSLRITDTQYFGPGTRLTVL.

About this clonotype itself: A much larger clone lies a single base off, so this may be a read error. The chain is built from TRBV7-9 and TRBJ1-1, with unresolved D. CDR1 and CDR2 (germline): SEHNR, FQNEAQ (reference sequence). V lost 1 base and J lost 4, with 10 bases in between. The CDR3 has 14 amino acids. CDR3: CASSLVGSCTEAFF. DNA for the CDR3: TGTGCCAGCAGCTTAGTCGGTTCTTGCACTGAAGCTTTCTTT.

This clonotype was observed many times. The chain uses TRBV6-5 and TRBJ2-3; D ambiguous. V lost 4 bases, J lost 4 bases, and 9 bases lay in between. The germline V gene encodes CDR1 MNHEY and CDR2 SVGAGI. CDR3 length equals 13 residues. Here the CDR3 reads CASSSQIPDTQYF. The CDR3 DNA reads as TGTGCCAGCAGTTCCCAGATACCAGATACGCAGTATTTT.

The rearrangement uses TRBV7-9 and TRBJ2-7; the D gene is possibly TRBD1 (7 bases). Germline V gene lookup returns CDR1 SEHNR and CDR2 FQNEAQ (reference sequence). The CDR3 has 17 amino acids. V was pared by 0 bases and J by 0 bases, with 15 bases between. Written as DNA, the CDR3 is TGTGCCAGCAGCTTAGCAGGGGGGACAGACCCCTCCTACGAGCAGTACTTC. This translates into CASSLAGGTDPSYEQYF.

This clonotype turned up a few times. This may be a read error: a much more frequent sequence differs by one nucleotide. The gene calls are TRBV7-9 and TRBJ2-5; D unresolved. Trimming took off 5 bases at V and 6 bases at J, with 16 bases between the two ends. The V gene's germline CDR1 is SEHNR and CDR2 FQNEAQ (reference sequence). This CDR3 comprises 14 residues. CDR3 sequence reads: CASSPEVGLKTQYF. CDR3 sequence (DNA): TGTGCCAGCAGCCCCGAGGTGGGTTTGAAGACCCAGTACTTC.

This clonotype was counted at least ten times. CDR3 sequence: CAGDGEVWGKAANVLTF. CDR3 sequence (DNA): TGTGCCGGCGATGGGGAAGTCTGGGGAAAAGCGGCCAACGTCCTGACTTTC. V gene TRBV7-9 combines with J gene TRBJ2-6; D remains ambiguous. V lost 11 bases and J lost 6, with 26 bases in between. CDR3 size: 17 residues. CDR1 and CDR2 (germline): SEHNR, FQNEAQ (reference sequence).

The chain uses TRBV20-1 and TRBJ2-5; the D is unclear. Germline V gene data show CDR1 as DFQATT and CDR2 as SNEGSKA (reference sequence). Trimming took off 5 bases at V and 2 bases at J, with 9 bases between the two ends. CDR3 length equals 12 residues. The CDR3 reads CSARHAQETQYF. CDR3 sequence (DNA): TGCAGTGCTCGGCACGCTCAAGAGACCCAGTACTTC.

This clonotype was observed a few times. The J gene is TRBJ2-1, the V gene TRBV7-2; 10 bases are a match to TRBD2. The germline gives CDR1 SGHTA, CDR2 FQGNSA. The V and J ends lost 3 bases and 2 bases, in that order; junction bases with no gene match: 1. The length of the CDR3 is 15 residues. This CDR3 is CASSLSGGAYNEQFF. The DNA of the CDR3 is TGTGCCAGCAGCTTGAGCGGGGGGGCCTACAATGAGCAGTTCTTC. Supplemented by reference TRBV7-2 and TRBJ2-1, the full variable domain reads GAGVSQSPSNKVTEKGKDVELRCDPISGHTALYWYRQSLGQGLEFLIYFQGNSAPDKSGLPSDRFSAERTGGSVSTLTIQRTQQEDSAVYLCASSLSGGAYNEQFFGPGTRLTVL.

Ten or more counts support this clonotype. This chain uses TRBV6-2 or TRBV6-3 with TRBJ1-5; 8 positions agree with TRBD1. CDR3 length: 14 amino acids. Trimming took 4 bases from V and 6 from J; bases not matched to a gene: 5. Germline lookup yields CDR1 MNHEY and CDR2 SVGEGT. The CDR3 DNA follows: TGTGCCAGCAGTTTCAACAGGGGGAGTCAGCCCCAGCATTTT. It specifies CASSFNRGSQPQHF.

V is TRBV6-2 or TRBV6-3 and J is TRBJ1-5; 7 bases fit TRBD1. Trimming removed 8 bases from V and 4 bases from J; junction bases left unmatched: 5. Per germline, CDR1 MNHEY and CDR2 SVGEGT. The CDR3 has 13 residues. This CDR3 is CASRDRPNQPQHF. The CDR3 coding sequence is TGTGCCAGCCGGGACAGACCAAATCAGCCCCAGCATTTT.

The chain links TRBV28 to TRBJ2-1; possible D gene TRBD1, 6 bases. From germline, CDR1 is MDHEN and CDR2 SYDVKM. The CDR3 has 15 amino acids. Between the trimmed V and J ends, which lost 3 bases and 4 bases, there was a span of 13 bases. The CDR3 nucleotides read TGTGCCAGCAGTTTCAGGGGAAGTATATACAATGAGCAGTTCTTC. Its translation is CASSFRGSIYNEQFF. Filled out from reference TRBV28 and TRBJ2-1, the complete variable domain reads DVKVTQSSRYLVKRTGEKVFLECVQDMDHENMFWYRQDPGLGLRLIYFSYDVKMKEKGDIPEGYSVSREKKERFSLILESASTNQTSMYLCASSFRGSIYNEQFFGPGTRLTVL.

J is TRBJ2-5 and V is TRBV20-1; D may correspond to TRBD1 or TRBD2 (5 bases each). Trimming removed 3 bases at V and 2 bases at J, with 16 bases between. Germline lookup yields CDR1 DFQATT and CDR2 SNEGSKA (reference sequence). The CDR3 has 15 amino acids. Here the CDR3 DNA reads TGCAGTGCTAGCTCGCTCGGGGCAGTTCAAGAGACCCAGTACTTC. Residues: CSASSLGAVQETQYF.

This clonotype occurred many times. The chain carries TRBV29-1 and TRBJ1-2; TRBD1 is a possible D gene (5 bases). The V end was cut by 1 base, the J end by 1 base, with 13 bases between. CDR1 SQVTM and CDR2 ANQGSEA come from the germline V gene. The CDR3 totals 15 residues. In nucleotides, the CDR3 is TGCAGCGTTGAAGGGGGCCAGGATCTTAACTATGGCTACACCTTC. It specifies CSVEGGQDLNYGYTF.

The chain recombines TRBV13 with TRBJ2-7, with 7 bases that match TRBD2. After removal of 3 bases from V and 5 bases from J, the junction contained 7 bases not matched to a gene. Germline V CDR1 and CDR2: PRHDT, FYEKMQ (reference sequence). The CDR3 is 14 residues long. CDR3 residues: CASSLRTRGHEQYF. The CDR3 DNA reads as TGTGCCAGCAGCTTGAGGACTAGAGGCCACGAGCAGTACTTC.

This clonotype has only a few counts. The chain is built from TRBV25-1 and TRBJ1-1; D is undetermined. Germline loops: CDR1 MGHDK, CDR2 SYGVNS. V lost 3 bases and J lost 11, with 16 bases in between. This CDR3 contains 13 residues. CDR3 coding DNA: TGTGCCAGCAGTGATGGGCTCCCCGAGCACGCTTTCTTT. Amino acid sequence: CASSDGLPEHAFF.

The chain couples TRBV7-6 to TRBJ2-1; no definite D call. The V end was cut by 3 bases, the J end by 7 bases, with 7 bases between. CDR3 size: 12 residues. Germline V gives CDR1 SGHVS, CDR2 FNYEAQ. The DNA of the CDR3 is TGTGCCAGCAGCTTCTTCGGGAATGAGCAGTTCTTC. It codes for CASSFFGNEQFF.